These T cell receptor beta chains were read from a single sample in a study of shared clonotypes between healthy human individuals. Clones were read by immunoSEQ multiplex PCR, and TCRdb kept only the in-frame ones, dropping some. The table lists around 2.3 million clones, approximately 95% of them singletons. The sequenced sample was naive CD4+ T cells sorted from blood. Receptors originate from a man aged 18 to 29 in good health. The CDR3 runs from the conserved cysteine through the conserved F or W. A D gene is named only where the DNA matches it firmly. A clone size is listed for some rows: how often the clone was seen (once, few, many), or a class if it is expanded.

d_call	v_call	clone_size	j_call	cdr3_nt	cdr3_aa
TRBD2	TRBV4-1	NA	TRBJ2-1	TGCGCCAGCAGCCAAGTTGCGGGGGGCGGAGGGCAGTTCTTC	CASSQVAGGGGQFF
NA	TRBV5-4	NA	TRBJ2-3	TGTGCCAGCAGCGGGACCCAGAGCACAGATACGCAGTATTTT	CASSGTQSTDTQYF
TRBD2	TRBV6-5	few	TRBJ2-7	TGTGCCAGCAGCCGGACTAGCGGAAGCTCCTACGAGCAGTACTTC	CASSRTSGSSYEQYF
NA	TRBV21-1	NA	TRBJ1-2	TGTGCCAGCAGCAAACCGGGGCTATGCTATGGCTACACCTTC	CASSKPGLCYGYTF
NA	TRBV6-1	NA	TRBJ2-2	TGTGCCAGCAGTGAGGGGGTGAGCACCGGGGAGCTGTTTTTT	CASSEGVSTGELFF
TRBD1	TRBV5-1	NA	TRBJ1-6	TGCGCCAGCAGCCGGGGACGGACAGGGGGACAATCACCCCTCCACTTT	CASSRGRTGGQSPLHF
TRBD2	TRBV9	NA	TRBJ2-3	TGTGCCAGCAGCCTAGCTCTTGCGGGAGGAATAGATACGCAGTATTTT	CASSLALAGGIDTQYF
NA	TRBV5-4	NA	TRBJ1-2	TGTGCCAGCAGCTTGGCCAAGGACCACTATGGCTACACCTTC	CASSLAKDHYGYTF
NA	TRBV21-1	NA	TRBJ1-1	TGTGCCAGCAGCAAAGAGAAGTTAGGGGATGGGAGATCCATGAACACTGAAGCTTTCTTT	CASSKEKLGDGRSMNTEAFF
NA	TRBV11-3	NA	TRBJ1-1	TGTGCCAGCAGCTTGTATAAGGACACTGAAGCTTTCTTT	CASSLYKDTEAFF
NA	TRBV27	NA	TRBJ2-5	TGTGCCAGCAGTTTGGGGGGACTGATCCAAGAGACCCAGTACTTC	CASSLGGLIQETQYF
TRBD1	TRBV18	once	TRBJ1-5	TGTGCCAGCTCTCTTGACAGGGTTGAGCCCCAGCATTTT	CASSLDRVEPQHF
NA	TRBV10-2	once	TRBJ2-7	TGCGCCAGCAGGAGGGACCGTATGAGCTCCTACGAGCAGTACTTC	CASRRDRMSSYEQYF
NA	TRBV6-5	NA	TRBJ1-6	TGTGCCAGCAGTGACAACGTAGGCTCACCCCTCCACTTT	CASSDNVGSPLHF
NA	TRBV5-6	NA	TRBJ2-7	TGTGCCAGCAGCTTGCGGGCGACTAGGGGACCGGGGGAGCAGTACTTC	CASSLRATRGPGEQYF
NA	TRBV28	NA	TRBJ2-3	TGTGCCAGCAGCCCCTCAGGTACGCAGTATTTT	CASSPSGTQYF
NA	TRBV29-1	NA	TRBJ1-1	TGCAGCGTCGCACTCACAGAGAACACTGAAGCTTTCTTT	CSVALTENTEAFF
NA	TRBV11-2	NA	TRBJ1-1	TGTGCCAGCAGCTTAGGTACGGGGGGAGCTTTCTTT	CASSLGTGGAFF
NA	TRBV11-2	NA	TRBJ1-4	TGTGCCAGCAGCTTAGGAGGGGAAAAACTGTTTTTT	CASSLGGEKLFF
NA	TRBV30	NA	TRBJ1-6	TGTGCCTGGAGTGGAGAGGGGTTTTTGGGATTTTCACCCCTCCACTTT	CAWSGEGFLGFSPLHF
NA	TRBV5-6	once	TRBJ2-1	TGTGCCAGCAGCTCAGTCGACAGGTCGAGCTCCTACAATGAGCAGTTCTTC	CASSSVDRSSSYNEQFF
NA	TRBV18	NA	TRBJ1-3	TGTGCCAGCTCACCACCGAAGGACTTCTCTGGAAACACCATATATTTT	CASSPPKDFSGNTIYF
TRBD1	TRBV19	NA	TRBJ1-2	TGTGCCAGTAGTATAGAACCAGGGACAGCCCCCTATGGCTACACCTTC	CASSIEPGTAPYGYTF
NA	TRBV19	NA	TRBJ1-1	TGTGCCAGTTCTAATAGGATCACTGAAGCTTTCTTT	CASSNRITEAFF
NA	TRBV2	NA	TRBJ2-7	TGTGCCAGCAGCGACGGGACTCCAACCTACGAGCAGTACTTC	CASSDGTPTYEQYF
TRBD2	TRBV27	NA	TRBJ2-1	TGTGCCAGCAGACTAGCGGGGGGTAATGAGCAGTTCTTC	CASRLAGGNEQFF
NA	TRBV19	once	TRBJ1-2	TGTGCCAGTAGCCCGTCAGGGGTCGCCTATGGCTACACCTTC	CASSPSGVAYGYTF
NA	TRBV5-3	NA	TRBJ1-6	TGTGCCGTCGGGGGGCACCCCGAGCCCTATAATTCACCCCTCCACTTT	CAVGGHPEPYNSPLHF
NA	TRBV6-6	NA	TRBJ1-1	TGTGCCAGCAGTTACGGCAGAGGGATGAACACTGAAGCTTTCTTT	CASSYGRGMNTEAFF
NA	TRBV2	NA	TRBJ2-2	TGTGCCAGTGGGAACCGGGACAAGAACACCGGGGAGCTGTTTTTT	CASGNRDKNTGELFF
TRBD1	TRBV2	NA	TRBJ1-1	TGTGCCAGCAGCCTGACAGGGTACACTGAAGCTTTCTTT	CASSLTGYTEAFF
NA	TRBV6-1	once	TRBJ2-2	TGTGCCACCTACCCCGGGGGGCAGGGCGGGGAGCTGTTTTTT	CATYPGGQGGELFF
NA	TRBV28	NA	TRBJ1-1	TGTGCCAGCAGTGGAGCAGGGAGGGGGGGCACTGAAGCTTTCTTT	CASSGAGRGGTEAFF
NA	TRBV27	NA	TRBJ2-7	TGTGCCAGCAGTCTCAGTGTAAGCTCCTACGAGCAGTACTTC	CASSLSVSSYEQYF
NA	TRBV7-2	few	TRBJ1-5	TGTGCCAGCAGCTTAGGGGGGGGTCAGCCCCAGCATTTT	CASSLGGGQPQHF
NA	TRBV5-4	NA	TRBJ2-2	TGTGCCAGCAGCAAGGACAGTCCCACCGGGGAGCTGTTTTTT	CASSKDSPTGELFF
NA	TRBV2	NA	TRBJ2-1	TGTGCCAGCTCATTTTTAGAGCAGTTCTTC	CASSFLEQFF
TRBD1	TRBV5-1	NA	TRBJ1-1	TGCGCCAGCAGCGTGGGACAGCTGAACACTGAAGCTTTCTTT	CASSVGQLNTEAFF
NA	TRBV5-1	NA	TRBJ2-1	TGCGCCAGCAGCACCGAGGCAGCCAATGAGCAGTTCTTC	CASSTEAANEQFF
TRBD2	TRBV6-6	NA	TRBJ2-3	TGTGCCAGCAGTTACACCCTAGCGGGGGGCCGGGATACGCAGTATTTT	CASSYTLAGGRDTQYF
NA	TRBV5-1	NA	TRBJ1-1	TGCGCCAGCAGTTTTGACCAGGGGACTGAAGCTTTCTTT	CASSFDQGTEAFF
NA	TRBV11-3	NA	TRBJ1-1	TGTGCCAGCAGCTTAAGTTCAGGGAAGGGGACTGAAGCTTTCTTT	CASSLSSGKGTEAFF
NA	TRBV4-1	NA	TRBJ1-4	TGCGCCAGCAGCCAAGCAGTAAATGAAAAACTGTTTTTT	CASSQAVNEKLFF
NA	TRBV15	NA	TRBJ1-2	TGTGCCACCAGGGCGGGATATGGCTACACCTTC	CATRAGYGYTF
NA	TRBV6-5	NA	TRBJ2-4	TGTGCCACCCAGGGGACGAAAAACATTCAGTACTTC	CATQGTKNIQYF
NA	TRBV2	NA	TRBJ2-5	TGTGCCAGCAGTGAAGCTGAGCAGCAGGAGACCCAGTACTTC	CASSEAEQQETQYF
TRBD1	TRBV18	NA	TRBJ1-1	TGTGCCAGCTCACCAGGACAGGGAAACACTGAAGCTTTCTTT	CASSPGQGNTEAFF
NA	TRBV18	NA	TRBJ2-7	TGTGCCAGCTCACCGGGGGACCAACTCTTCTCCTACGAGCAGTACTTC	CASSPGDQLFSYEQYF
TRBD1	TRBV18	once	TRBJ1-2	TGTGCCAGCTCACCAATTTCGGGGACAGGATTAACTAACTATGGCTACACCTTC	CASSPISGTGLTNYGYTF
NA	TRBV6-5	NA	TRBJ1-1	TGTGCCAGTTACAAGGACCGGAACACTGAAGCTTTCTTT	CASYKDRNTEAFF
TRBD1	TRBV5-1	once	TRBJ2-3	TGCGCCAGCAGCTTGGAAGGGGGCAGTGATACGCAGTATTTT	CASSLEGGSDTQYF